Listed below are T cell receptor beta chains from one sample, sequenced in a study of T cell responses to AZD1222 COVID-19 vaccine. Assay: immunoSEQ multiplex PCR; the TCRdb copy retains only in-frame clones and omits some. The data contain over 100,000 clones, 75% to 95% of them seen just once; the ten biggest clones take up 6.5% to 8.5%. The material sequenced was peripheral blood, taken on day 0 of AZD1222 vaccination. The receptors derive from an adult in good health. CDR3s include the opening cysteine and the closing phenylalanine or tryptophan. Fields, in order: clone size, D gene, V gene, J gene, CDR3 protein, CDR3 DNA. A D gene is named only where the DNA matches it firmly. Part of the rows lack a size; the others show once, few, many or a class for expanded clones.

>-|TRBD2|TRBV30|TRBJ2-7
CAWRGTSGSYEQYF
TGTGCCTGGAGGGGGACTAGCGGCTCCTACGAGCAGTACTTC
>-|TRBD2|TRBV5-1|TRBJ2-7
CASSSGTSGVYEQYF
TGCGCCAGCAGCTCGGGGACTAGCGGGGTCTACGAGCAGTACTTC
>-|TRBD2|TRBV7-2|TRBJ2-2
CASSPRPPSGGTGTGELFF
TGTGCCAGCAGCCCCAGGCCCCCTAGCGGGGGTACGGGCACCGGGGAGCTGTTTTTT
>-|-|TRBV28|TRBJ1-6
CASSLAQTGAPLHF
TGTGCCAGCAGTTTAGCTCAAACTGGAGCACCCCTCCACTTT
>-|-|TRBV9|TRBJ2-7
CASSPDLWHEQYF
TGTGCCAGCAGCCCGGACCTCTGGCACGAGCAGTACTTC
>-|-|TRBV29-1|TRBJ2-2
CSVGEPGELFF
TGCAGCGTCGGCGAACCCGGGGAGCTGTTTTTT
>-|TRBD2|TRBV24-1|TRBJ2-7
CATSAGGAYEQYF
TGTGCCACCAGTGCGGGGGGGGCCTACGAGCAGTACTTC
>-|-|TRBV19|TRBJ1-1
CASRRGSEAFF
TGTGCCAGTAGACGGGGATCTGAAGCTTTCTTT
>few|-|TRBV6-5|TRBJ2-2
CASRRTGELFF
TGTGCCAGCAGGCGAACCGGGGAGCTGTTTTTT
>-|-|TRBV28|TRBJ1-5
CASSLTGSRNQPQHF
TGTGCCAGCAGTCTTACAGGTTCCCGCAATCAGCCCCAGCATTTT
>-|-|TRBV28|TRBJ1-5
CAILAGGSNQPQHF
TGTGCCATCTTGGCGGGGGGGAGCAATCAGCCCCAGCATTTT
>few|-|TRBV2|TRBJ1-1
CASSYGRLNTEAFF
TGTGCCAGCAGTTATGGACGGTTGAACACTGAAGCTTTCTTT
>-|TRBD1|TRBV4-3|TRBJ1-3
CASSQATGAGNTIYF
TGCGCCAGCAGCCAAGCGACAGGGGCTGGAAACACCATATATTTT
>-|-|TRBV7-3|TRBJ2-3
CASSSYTGGTDTQYF
TGTGCCAGCAGCTCGTACACGGGGGGCACAGATACGCAGTATTTT
>-|TRBD1|TRBV27|TRBJ1-5
CASSYRGQVNQPQHF
TGTGCCAGCAGCTATCGTGGACAGGTCAATCAGCCCCAGCATTTT
>-|-|TRBV6-6|TRBJ2-3
CASRSASSTDTQYF
TGTGCCAGCAGGTCAGCTTCTAGCACAGATACGCAGTATTTT
>-|TRBD2|TRBV4-1|TRBJ2-1
CASRSGTRNNEQFF
TGCGCCAGCAGGTCGGGGACTAGGAACAATGAGCAGTTCTTC
>-|TRBD1|TRBV5-4|TRBJ1-4
CASSFLGQGAANEKLFF
TGTGCCAGCAGCTTTTTGGGACAGGGGGCGGCTAATGAAAAACTGTTTTTT
>-|TRBD1|TRBV19|TRBJ1-5
CASSSGTGKARVQPQHF
TGTGCCAGTAGTTCCGGGACAGGGAAGGCAAGGGTTCAGCCCCAGCATTTT
>-|TRBD2|TRBV4-1|TRBJ2-7
CASSQGPLAGGSYEQYF
TGCGCCAGCAGCCAAGGTCCTCTAGCGGGGGGCTCCTACGAGCAGTACTTC
>-|-|TRBV4-2|TRBJ1-1
CASSQDGGVNTEAFF
TGTGCCAGCAGCCAAGATGGGGGCGTCAACACTGAAGCTTTCTTT
>-|TRBD1|TRBV13|TRBJ1-4
CASSYQYGTGIDEKLFF
TGTGCCAGCAGCTACCAATACGGGACAGGGATTGATGAAAAACTGTTTTTT
>-|-|TRBV7-2|TRBJ1-5
CASSLRGQPQHF
TGTGCCAGCAGCTTAAGGGGTCAGCCCCAGCATTTT
>-|-|TRBV19|TRBJ1-4
CASSSRDRIKTNEKLFF
TGTGCCAGCAGTTCTCGGGACCGAATTAAGACTAATGAAAAACTGTTTTTT
>-|-|TRBV12-3/TRBV12-4|TRBJ2-7
CASSSAGTYEQYF
TGTGCCAGCAGTTCGGCGGGGACCTACGAGCAGTACTTC
>-|-|TRBV6-2/TRBV6-3|TRBJ1-5
CASSSQGPNQPQHF
TGTGCCAGCAGCTCACAGGGCCCCAATCAGCCCCAGCATTTT
>-|-|TRBV30|TRBJ1-6
CAWRVSRADNSPLHF
TGTGCCTGGAGAGTTTCTAGGGCCGATAATTCACCCCTCCACTTT
>-|-|TRBV5-4|TRBJ2-1
CASTPGHPSYNEQFF
TGTGCCAGCACCCCGGGACACCCCTCCTACAATGAGCAGTTCTTC
>-|-|TRBV6-4|TRBJ1-1
CASSTGGENTEAFF
TGTGCCAGCAGTACGGGGGGCGAGAACACTGAAGCTTTCTTT
>-|TRBD2|TRBV10-3|TRBJ2-1
CAISEAASGGGNNEQFF
TGTGCCATCAGTGAGGCAGCTAGCGGGGGCGGAAACAATGAGCAGTTCTTC
>-|-|TRBV19|TRBJ2-1
CASSRWDEQFF
TGTGCCAGTAGTAGGTGGGATGAGCAGTTCTTC
>-|TRBD1|TRBV19|TRBJ1-1
CASSSTPGQLNTEAFF
TGTGCCAGTAGTTCTACGCCGGGACAGTTGAACACTGAAGCTTTCTTT
>-|-|TRBV28|TRBJ1-1
CASSLGRNTEAFF
TGTGCCAGCAGTTTAGGAAGAAACACTGAAGCTTTCTTT
>-|-|TRBV6-5|TRBJ1-1
CASSYGQKAFF
TGTGCCAGCAGTTACGGGCAGAAAGCTTTCTTT
>-|TRBD2|TRBV20-1|TRBJ2-1
CSAGLAEQFF
TGCAGTGCTGGACTAGCGGAGCAGTTCTTC
>-|-|TRBV30|TRBJ1-5
CAWSVQGRQPQHF
TGTGCCTGGAGTGTTCAGGGGCGCCAGCCCCAGCATTTT
>-|-|TRBV6-6|TRBJ2-7
CASSYSVRANEQYF
TGTGCCAGCAGTTACTCTGTTCGCGCCAACGAGCAGTACTTC
>-|-|TRBV19|TRBJ2-6
CASSLVRLSGANVLTF
TGTGCCAGTAGTTTGGTCAGGCTCTCTGGGGCCAACGTCCTGACTTTC
>once|-|TRBV6-5|TRBJ1-3
CASSEVQGLGNTIYF
TGTGCCAGCAGCGAGGTACAGGGTCTCGGAAACACCATATATTTT